One sample yielded the 18 T cell receptor beta chains listed below, sequenced in a study of cytomegalovirus exposure and HLA in healthy donors. Primers for the PCR totalled 60 Vbeta and 13 Jbeta. Assay used: immunoSEQ multiplex PCR; TCRdb lists only in-frame clones, some missing. This sample carries 100,000 to 150,000 clones, around 84% of them seen once, and the ten largest clones take about 2%. The sequenced sample consisted of PBMCs. These receptors were obtained from a man between 18 and 35 years old in good health and CMV-seronegative.

The chain links TRBV4-2 to TRBJ2-3; 9 bases agree with TRBD2. After removal of 1 base from V and 1 base from J, the junction contained 6 bases not matched to a gene. This CDR3 spans 17 amino acids. CDR1 LGHNA and CDR2 YNFKEQ come from the germline V gene. CDR3 nucleotides: TGTGCCAGCAGCCAAGCGAACCTAGCGGGGCGCACAGATACGCAGTATTTT. Its translation: CASSQANLAGRTDTQYF.

The V call is TRBV9, the J call TRBJ1-2, with D unresolved. V lost 0 bases, J lost 2 bases, and 5 bases lay in between. Germline CDR1 reads SGDLS; CDR2 reads YYNGEE. The CDR3 totals 13 residues. The CDR3 DNA follows: TGTGCCAGCAGCGTAGACGCGAACTATGGCTACACCTTC. It yields the protein CASSVDANYGYTF.

This clone has only one observation. The V gene is TRBV6-5, the J gene TRBJ1-2; 9 bases fit TRBD1. This CDR3 spans 13 amino acids. CDR1 is MNHEY, CDR2 SVGAGI, per germline. V lost 7 bases to trimming and J lost 8 bases; unmatched junction nucleotides: 8. The CDR3, as DNA: TGTGCCAGCACCAGACAGGGGGTTAGAGGCTACACCTTC. Protein: CASTRQGVRGYTF.

The chain combines TRBV19 with TRBJ1-2; D is unresolved. V was trimmed by 2 bases and J by 8 bases, leaving 12 bases between them. Germline CDR1 and CDR2: LNHDA and SQIVND (reference sequence). The CDR3 runs 13 residues. CDR3 DNA: TGTGCCAGTAGTATAAACTCGGCGGGCGGCTACACCTTC. The encoded protein is CASSINSAGGYTF. The whole variable domain, remainder taken from reference TRBV19 and TRBJ1-2, is DGGITQSPKYLFRKEGQNVTLSCEQNLNHDAMYWYRQDPGQGLRLIYYSQIVNDFQKGDIAEGYSVSREKKESFPLTVTSAQKNPTAFYLCASSINSAGGYTFGSGTRLTVV.

This clone appeared once. CDR3 in amino acids: CASSSLLHTAGPPDTQYF. CDR3 bases: TGTGCCAGCAGTTCCCTCCTACATACCGCGGGGCCCCCAGATACGCAGTATTTT. The chain recombines TRBV27 with TRBJ2-3, with a possible D match to TRBD2 (6 bases). Trimming removed 4 bases from V and 4 bases from J, with 24 bases in between. From germline, CDR1 is MNHEY and CDR2 SMNVEV (reference sequence). This CDR3 comprises 18 residues.

This chain links TRBV27 with TRBJ1-1; 7 positions agree with TRBD1. Unmatched junction bases numbered 11, after V lost 4 bases and J lost 6 bases. The CDR3 totals 15 residues. Germline CDR1 reads MNHEY; CDR2 reads SMNVEV (reference sequence). Written as DNA, the CDR3 is TGTGCCAGCAGTTCGAACCAGGGGGGATTCCCTGAAGCTTTCTTT. Translating it yields CASSSNQGGFPEAFF.

V and J are TRBV11-2 and TRBJ2-7; 8 bases are a match to TRBD1. The CDR3 spans 15 residues. The V segment lost 0 bases and the J segment 4 bases; nucleotides outside the gene matches: 5. From germline, CDR1 is SGHAT and CDR2 FQNNGV. CDR3 nucleotide sequence: TGTGCCAGCAGCTTAGAACAGGGGGAAGGTTACGAGCAGTACTTC. Amino acids: CASSLEQGEGYEQYF.

As to this clone: Other DNA sequences within the sample encode an identical CDR3. The chain is built from TRBV19 and TRBJ2-2; 8 nucleotides line up with TRBD1. Per germline, CDR1 LNHDA and CDR2 SQIVND (reference sequence). The ends lost 10 bases at V and 5 bases at J; junction bases unmatched: 9. There are 14 residues in the CDR3. In nucleotides, the CDR3 is TGTGCCACTCGGGACAGGCTAAGGACCGGGGAGCTGTTTTTT. This encodes CATRDRLRTGELFF.

Turning to this clone: At one boundary the junction diverges from the germline segment, which might be a read error. The chain recombines TRBV7-9 with TRBJ2-7, with D possibly being TRBD1 (5 bases). CDR1 is SEHNR, CDR2 FQNEAQ, per germline (reference sequence). The CDR3 has 15 residues. CDR3 sequence (DNA): TGTTCCAGCAGCTTACGCCGGACATCGCAGGCCGAGCAGTACTTC. Translated, it gives CSSSLRRTSQAEQYF.

The J gene is TRBJ2-3, the V gene TRBV7-2; 7 bases fit TRBD2. This CDR3 has 15 residues. V was clipped by 3 bases and J by 5 bases; unmatched bases: 8. Germline-derived CDR1 and CDR2 are SGHTA and FQGNSA. CDR3 bases: TGTGCCAGCAGCTTTTATTCGGGGGGAGGAGATACGCAGTATTTT. As protein: CASSFYSGGGDTQYF.

The chain is built from TRBV5-1 and TRBJ2-5, with D possibly being TRBD2 (6 bases). Trimming pared 4 bases from V and 2 bases from J, leaving 12 bases between. CDR3 length equals 14 residues. Per the germline V gene, CDR1 is SGHRS and CDR2 is YFSETQ. The CDR3 protein is CASSLEGRQETQYF. The CDR3 coding sequence is TGCGCCAGCAGCCTAGAGGGGAGGCAAGAGACCCAGTACTTC.

The CDR3 spells CASSQVSTANYGYTF. The CDR3 DNA reads TGTGCCAGCAGCCAAGTATCGACAGCTAACTATGGCTACACCTTC. The chain carries TRBV4-2 and TRBJ1-2, with D perhaps TRBD1 (5 bases). The CDR3 consists of 15 residues. CDR1 is LGHNA and CDR2 is YNFKEQ in the germline V gene. V lost 1 base, J lost 0 bases, and 9 bases lay in between.

This chain links TRBV6-5 with TRBJ1-5; 7 nucleotides align to TRBD1. CDR1 and CDR2 from the germline V gene are MNHEY and SVGAGI. V trimming: 6 bases; J trimming: 2 bases; junction bases outside the gene matches: 7. The CDR3 covers 15 residues. The DNA for the CDR3 is TGTGCCAGCAGCCTCGACAGGGTGGGCAATCAGCCCCAGCATTTT. It specifies CASSLDRVGNQPQHF.

The chain combines TRBV12-5 with TRBJ1-1; no reliable D call. Trimming removed 1 base from V and 0 bases from J, with 3 bases in between. Looked up from germline, CDR1 is LGHNT and CDR2 is FRNRAP. The CDR3 is 13 amino acids. The CDR3 loop reads CASGLDMNTEAFF. DNA of the CDR3: TGTGCTAGTGGTTTGGATATGAACACTGAAGCTTTCTTT.

V usage is TRBV5-1 and J usage is TRBJ1-2, with TRBD1 matching 8 bases. Trimming cost V 1 base and J 6 bases; bases outside gene matches: 8. The germline V gene has CDR1 SGHRS and CDR2 YFSETQ. The CDR3 consists of 15 residues. CDR3 nucleotides: TGCGCCAGCAGCTTGAGGCAGGGGGCGTTAGATGGCTACACCTTC. This gives the protein CASSLRQGALDGYTF.

This sequence joins TRBV5-6 and TRBJ1-3, with TRBD1 as a possible D gene (6 bases). CDR3 size: 16 residues. The germline V gene encodes CDR1 SGHDT and CDR2 YYEEEE. The ends were cut back, 2 bases at V and 4 bases at J, with 16 bases in the middle. Written as DNA, the CDR3 is TGTGCCAGCAGCTTTCGTACAGGGCGAAAGGGAAACACCATATATTTT. Encoded protein: CASSFRTGRKGNTIYF.

The genes are TRBV2 and TRBJ2-5; 8 nucleotides line up with TRBD1. CDR1 and CDR2 (germline): SNHLY, FYNNEI. J was trimmed by 1 base and V by 7 bases; bases with no gene match: 8. The CDR3 runs 15 residues. The CDR3 sequence is CASTSGGLFQETQYF. CDR3 coding DNA: TGTGCCAGCACCTCAGGGGGCCTGTTCCAAGAGACCCAGTACTTC.

CDR3 nucleotides: TGTGCCAGCAGCTTAGGAGGTCTTACAGGCAATGAGCAGTTCTTC. The encoded protein is CASSLGGLTGNEQFF. The chain combines TRBV7-2 with TRBJ2-1, with a possible D match to TRBD1 (5 bases). The V gene's germline CDR1 is SGHTA and CDR2 FQGNSA. The length of the CDR3 is 15 residues. V shed 1 base and J shed 6 bases, with 13 bases lying between them.